This TCR beta chain was recovered during a study of CD8+CD57+ T cells in acquired aplastic anemia. Profiling of TCR beta VDJ combinations and CDR3 sequences used genomic DNA as template. A single record per CDR3 protein comes from TCRdb applying MiXCR to the reads. Among about 190,000 distinct CDR3 sequences listed, around 59% were seen once. V was clipped by 4 bases and J by 2 bases, with 5 bases between them. The CDR3 spans 12 residues. Germline V gene lookup returns CDR1 KGHDR and CDR2 SFDVKD. In this sample, this clonotype turned up many times. This receptor was identified in a human donor in good health, serving as a control. The specimen sequenced was sorted CD4+, CD8+, or CD8+CD57+ T cells (not recorded which) from PBMCs. This chain joins TRBV24-1 and TRBJ2-7; D is undetermined. CDR3 nucleotides: TGTGCCACCAGTGACGGTACCTACGAGCAGTACTTC. Translation gives CATSDGTYEQYF.